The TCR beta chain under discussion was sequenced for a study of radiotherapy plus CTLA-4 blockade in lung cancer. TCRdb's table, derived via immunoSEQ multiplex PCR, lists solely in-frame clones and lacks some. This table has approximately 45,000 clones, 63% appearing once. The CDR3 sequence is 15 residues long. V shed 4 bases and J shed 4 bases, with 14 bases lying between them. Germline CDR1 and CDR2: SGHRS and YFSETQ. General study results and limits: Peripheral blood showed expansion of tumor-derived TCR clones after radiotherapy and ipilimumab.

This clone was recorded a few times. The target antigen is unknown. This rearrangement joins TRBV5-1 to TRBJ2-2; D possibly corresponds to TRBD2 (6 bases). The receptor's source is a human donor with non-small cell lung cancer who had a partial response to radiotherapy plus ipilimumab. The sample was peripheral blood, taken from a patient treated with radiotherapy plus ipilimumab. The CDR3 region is CASSPGGGSTGELFF. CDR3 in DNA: TGCGCCAGCAGCCCGGGTGGAGGGAGCACCGGGGAGCTGTTTTTT.